The 26 T cell receptor beta chains below were found in one sample sequenced in a study of T cell clonality in common variable immunodeficiency (dated by TCRdb to the mid-2010s). The protocol used for the library was the immunoSEQ multiplex PCR assay. Here the immuneACCESS table is served through TCRdb, limited to in-frame sequences with V and J called. Missing clones are a known gap in these copies; in checked studies unresolved V genes cover under half, and the rest lacks a known reason. There are 40,000 to 45,000 clones in this sample, and none of them is a singleton. Less than 3.5% of the sample is taken by the ten largest. The sample was peripheral blood mononuclear cells. The receptors originated from a person aged 18 to 75 in good health.

Ten or more counts support this clone. The read comes to an end 3 residues before the CDR3 does, leaving the germline J gene to fill in the end. This chain connects TRBV6-2 or TRBV6-3 to TRBJ2-7, with 9 bases identical to TRBD2. The ends lost 8 bases at V and 6 bases at J; junction bases unmatched: 14. This CDR3 comprises 15 residues. The germline V gene has CDR1 MNHEY and CDR2 SVGEGT. The sequenced part of the CDR3 DNA is TGTGCCAGCGAAAACGGCCGCGGGGGGGCCAGCGAG. Amino acids: CASENGRGGASE. In full, the CDR3 is CASENGRGGASEQYF.

This clone was recorded many times. The sequenced fragment ends 3 residues before the CDR3 boundary, so the rest is inferred from the germline J gene. The rearrangement uses TRBV2 and TRBJ2-7, with TRBD1 as a possible D gene (5 bases). V was pared by 6 bases and J by 4 bases, with 19 bases between. CDR3 length: 15 residues. The germline CDR1 and CDR2 sequences are SNHLY and FYNNEI. Here the CDR3 reads CASSPQGKAPYEQYF. The part of the CDR3 DNA that was read is TGTGCCAGCAGCCCCCAGGGTAAGGCGCCTTACGAG.

Ten or more counts support this clone. The CDR3 end falls 3 residues outside the read, so it is completed with the germline J gene. The chain carries TRBV19 and TRBJ1-1; 12 bases are a match to TRBD1. The CDR3 extends over 14 amino acids. Germline V gene lookup returns CDR1 LNHDA and CDR2 SQIVND (reference sequence). The chain's CDR3 is CASSIRGQGASAFF. The sequenced part of the CDR3 DNA is TGTGCCAGTAGTATCAGGGGACAGGGGGCTTCA.

This clone was recorded at least ten times. Read sequence stops 3 residues before the CDR3 end, and the germline J gene provides the missing end. The rearrangement joins TRBV20-1 to TRBJ2-3, with 8 bases that match TRBD2. CDR3 size: 15 residues. Germline loops: CDR1 DFQATT, CDR2 SNEGSKA (reference sequence). J lost 0 bases, V lost 3 bases, and 5 bases had no gene match. The CDR3 loop reads CSASPLAGSTDTQYF. Partial CDR3 DNA: TGCAGTGCTAGTCCCCTAGCGGGCAGCACAGATACG.

This clone was observed many times. The CDR3 end is not reached by the read, which stops 3 residues before it; the germline J gene fills it in. The chain has TRBV7-8 and TRBJ1-1, with no clear D. V lost 4 bases, J lost 1 base, and 13 bases lay in between. The germline CDR1 and CDR2 sequences are SGHVS and FQNEAQ. The CDR3 is 15 residues long. CDR3 bases read: TGTGCCAGCAGCTACTTTAGCGGGAGGAACACTGAA. This codes for CASSYFSGRNTE. The CDR3 in its entirety is CASSYFSGRNTEAFF.

This clone was found many times. Read data end 3 residues before the CDR3 end; the end is taken from the germline J gene. V and J are TRBV20-1 and TRBJ2-6, with D perhaps matching TRBD2 (5 bases). The V and J ends lost 1 base and 4 bases respectively, with 11 bases between them. In germline, CDR1 is DFQATT, CDR2 SNEGSKA (reference sequence). The CDR3 runs to 15 residues. The sequenced part of the CDR3 DNA is TGCAGTGCTAGAGCCCCGGACTCCGGGGCCAACGTC. Translation: CSARAPDSGANV. The whole CDR3 protein is CSARAPDSGANVLTF.

This clone showed up many times. The observed sequence ends 3 residues before the CDR3 terminus, with the missing tail filled in from the germline J gene. The chain carries TRBV7-9 and TRBJ2-7, with D perhaps TRBD1 (5 bases). CDR3 length equals 12 residues. The V and J ends lost 2 bases and 5 bases respectively, with 7 bases between them. CDR1 and CDR2 (germline): SEHNR, FQNEAQ (reference sequence). This CDR3 reads CASSLPGNEQYF. The CDR3 bases that were read are TGTGCCAGCAGCTTACCAGGGAACGAG.

This clone has ten or more counts. The CDR3 extends 3 residues past the end of the read, so its final part is completed from the germline J gene. This sequence joins TRBV7-8 and TRBJ1-2, with D possibly TRBD1 on 6 matching bases. V was pared by 6 bases and J by 4 bases, with 9 bases between. Germline V lookup: CDR1 SGHVS, CDR2 FQNEAQ. This CDR3 is built from 12 residues. The sequenced CDR3 bases are TGTGCCAGCAGGGACAGCCGCTATGGC. It codes for CASRDSRYG. The entire CDR3 reads CASRDSRYGYTF.

With respect to this clone: The DNA ends 3 residues before the CDR3 does, and the rest of the CDR3 is filled in from the germline J gene. J is TRBJ2-5 and V is TRBV5-8, with no clear D. The CDR3 has 13 amino acids. Trimming took 0 bases from V and 5 from J, leaving 8 bases between them. CDR1 and CDR2 (germline): SGHTS, YDEGEE. CDR3 DNA, as far as it was read: TGTGCCAGCAGCTTGGTAGCTTCTGAGACC. Translation: CASSLVASET. The entire CDR3 protein is CASSLVASETQYF.

This clone was recorded at least ten times. The read is 3 residues too short to cover the CDR3 end, so that end is filled in from the germline J gene. V gene TRBV20-1 combines with J gene TRBJ1-2; TRBD1 might be the D (6 bases). The length of the CDR3 is 16 residues. V lost 5 bases to trimming and J lost 4 bases, with 23 bases between them. Germline assignment: CDR1 DFQATT and CDR2 SNEGSKA (reference sequence). CDR3 bases read: TGCAGTGCTGGAGTACCTTACAGGGAATGGGGCTATGGC. Translation gives CSAGVPYREWGYG. The full-length CDR3 reads as CSAGVPYREWGYGYTF.

This clone was detected many times. The read finishes 3 residues shy of the CDR3 end, and the germline J gene is used to complete it. V and J are TRBV5-1 and TRBJ1-4; no firm D call. The V end lost 0 bases, the J end lost 8 bases, and 23 bases lay between the germline ends. Germline V CDR1 and CDR2: SGHRS, YFSETQ. The CDR3 has 18 residues. The CDR3 DNA, read in part, is TGCGCCAGCAGCTTGGGATGGGCCAGCCAGTCCAAGAACGAAAAA. Translating it yields CASSLGWASQSKNEK. The complete CDR3 reads CASSLGWASQSKNEKLFF.

In its sample, this clone was seen many times. The CDR3 end lies 3 residues beyond the end of the read and is filled in from the germline J gene. This sequence joins TRBV29-1 and TRBJ1-4; possible D gene TRBD1, 6 bases. The germline gives CDR1 SQVTM, CDR2 ANQGSEA. Trimming cost V 5 bases and J 3 bases, with 13 bases left between them. The length of the CDR3 is 14 residues. CDR3 DNA, as far as it was read: TGCAGCGTTCGGAAAAACAGGGCTAATGAAAAA. The encoded protein is CSVRKNRANEK. The whole CDR3 sequence reads CSVRKNRANEKLFF.

Many counts were recorded for this clone. The DNA read from the CDR3 is TGCAGTGCTAGAGATATATTTCGGGGAAAACCCAATGAG. Residues: CSARDIFRGKPNE. The entire CDR3 is CSARDIFRGKPNEQFF. The rearrangement links TRBV20-1 to TRBJ2-1; D might be TRBD2 (5 bases). The read ends 3 residues before the CDR3 terminus; that terminus is restored from the germline J gene. Per the germline V gene, CDR1 is DFQATT and CDR2 is SNEGSKA (reference sequence). The CDR3 is 16 amino acids. The germline V and J ends were trimmed by 0 bases and 6 bases, with 18 bases remaining between them.

This clone was detected many times. The sequenced fragment ends 3 residues before the CDR3 boundary, so the rest is inferred from the germline J gene. This sequence joins TRBV18 and TRBJ1-2, with 11 bases lining up with TRBD1. The junction had 5 bases not matched to a gene; V was cut back by 0 bases and J by 2 bases. CDR1 and CDR2 (germline): KGHSH, LQKENI. The CDR3 spans 17 residues. The CDR3 sequence: CASSPPLGQGENYGYTF. The DNA read from the CDR3 is TGTGCCAGCTCACCACCGTTGGGACAGGGGGAAAACTATGGC.

This clone was picked up many times. The read ends 3 residues early relative to the CDR3; the germline J gene fills the gap. The chain carries TRBV11-3 and TRBJ2-5, with 7 bases that match TRBD2. The CDR3 totals 14 residues. V trimming: 5 bases; J trimming: 5 bases; junction bases outside the gene matches: 8. Germline lookup yields CDR1 SGHNT and CDR2 YENEEA. The sequenced CDR3 bases are TGTGCCAGCAGCCCCCCCGGGACTATTGAGACC. This codes for CASSPPGTIET. The entire CDR3 is CASSPPGTIETQYF.

The sequenced CDR3 bases are TGTGCCAGCAGCCGAGGGGGGGACTATGGC. Its translation is CASSRGGDYG. The full CDR3 is CASSRGGDYGYTF. The rearrangement joins TRBV7-8 to TRBJ1-2; weak D call: TRBD1 (6 bases). The sequenced fragment ends 3 residues before the CDR3 boundary, so the rest is inferred from the germline J gene. Germline CDR1 SGHVS, CDR2 FQNEAQ. V gave up 5 bases and J gave up 3 bases, with 10 bases separating them. The CDR3 loop spans 13 amino acids. Filled out from reference TRBV7-8 and TRBJ1-2, the complete variable domain reads GAGVSQSPRYKVAKRGQDVALRCDPISGHVSLFWYQQALGQGPEFLTYFQNEAQLDKSGLPSDRFFAERPEGSVSTLKIQRTQQEDSAVYLCASSRGGDYGYTFGSGTRLTVV.

Details on this clone: The read ends 3 residues early relative to the CDR3; the germline J gene fills the gap. The chain combines TRBV10-3 with TRBJ2-1; TRBD2 matches 11 bases. The CDR3 runs 15 residues. Trimming took 3 bases from V and 7 from J; bases not matched to a gene: 5. Germline V lookup: CDR1 ENHRY, CDR2 SYGVKD. The CDR3 spells CAISDFASGGNEQFF. The CDR3 bases that were read are TGTGCCATCAGTGACTTTGCTAGCGGGGGGAATGAG.

This clone was observed many times. The read stops 3 residues short of the end of the CDR3; the missing end is completed from the germline J gene. The chain joins TRBV3-1 (or the pseudogene TRBV3-2) to TRBJ2-7, with 12 nucleotides matching TRBD1. Germline CDR1 is LGHDT and CDR2 is YNNKEL (reference sequence). This CDR3 contains 19 residues. V gave up 10 bases and J gave up 3 bases; unmatched junction bases: 22. CDR3 sequence reads: CATTHQAGTGGRRRYEQYF. CDR3 DNA, as far as it was read: TGTGCCACTACCCACCAAGCCGGGACAGGGGGCAGGCGCCGCTACGAG.

The sample holds a few counts of this clone. The sequence runs out 3 residues before the end of the CDR3; the remainder is reconstructed from the germline J gene. V gene TRBV11-2 combines with J gene TRBJ1-1; 9 bases match TRBD1. The junction had 1 base not matched to a gene; V was cut back by 3 bases and J by 5 bases. The germline V gene has CDR1 SGHAT and CDR2 FQNNGV. This CDR3 has 13 residues. The CDR3 protein is CASSLGQGTEAFF. The DNA read from the CDR3 is TGTGCCAGCAGCTTGGGACAGGGTACTGAA.

This clone was seen a few times. The CDR3 end falls 3 residues outside the read, so it is completed with the germline J gene. The V and J genes are TRBV18 and TRBJ2-2; tentatively, D is TRBD1 (6 bases). The CDR3 sequence is 16 residues long. The germline V gene has CDR1 KGHSH and CDR2 LQKENI. The covered CDR3 bases are TGTGCCAGCTCACCACAGGACAGACAAATCAATTCACCG. Translated, it gives CASSPQDRQINSP. The whole CDR3 protein is CASSPQDRQINSPLFF.

This clone was detected many times. The read terminates 3 residues ahead of where the CDR3 ends, so the germline J gene completes it. The chain employs TRBV5-4 and TRBJ2-4, with 8 bases matching TRBD1. The CDR3 is 14 amino acids. Germline assignment: CDR1 SGHNT and CDR2 YYREEE (reference sequence). With V trimmed by 3 bases and J by 6 bases, 5 bases remained unmatched. The CDR3 bases that were read are TGTGCCAGCAGCTCACAGGGGGTAGGAAACATT. It specifies CASSSQGVGNI. The whole CDR3 sequence reads CASSSQGVGNIQYF.

This clone was counted ten times or more. The read ends 3 residues before the CDR3 terminus; that terminus is restored from the germline J gene. The chain couples TRBV6-4 to TRBJ2-3; a weak D match, TRBD2 (6 bases). This CDR3 is 15 amino acids long. With 3 bases removed from V and 2 bases from J, the gap between germline ends came to 12 bases. CDR1 is MRHNA and CDR2 is SNTAGT in the germline V gene. The sequenced part of the CDR3 DNA is TGTGCCAGCAGTGAGGGAGGAGGGGACACAGATACG. Amino acid sequence: CASSEGGGDTDT. The full CDR3 protein is CASSEGGGDTDTQYF.

This clone has a count of ten or more. The CDR3 goes on 3 residues after the read ends, and that part is filled in from the germline J gene. The chain is built from TRBV2 and TRBJ1-5, with 10 bases matching TRBD1. The CDR3 loop spans 15 amino acids. CDR1 is SNHLY, CDR2 FYNNEI, per germline. The trim removed 6 bases at V and 4 bases at J, leaving 6 bases unmatched. CDR3 bases read: TGTGCCAGCAGGTCTTTGGGACAGGGGAATCAGCCC. It translates to CASRSLGQGNQP. The entire CDR3 sequence reads CASRSLGQGNQPQHF.

By frequency in the sample, this clone is medium-sized. The CDR3 end lies 3 residues beyond the end of the read and is filled in from the germline J gene. V and J are TRBV30 and TRBJ2-2; 8 bases are shared with TRBD2. Trimming removed 2 bases from V and 3 bases from J; junction bases left unmatched: 5. Germline-derived CDR1 and CDR2 are GTSNPN and SVGIG (reference sequence). CDR3 size: 15 residues. The DNA read from the CDR3 is TGTGCCTGGAGTCCGGGGGGGAGGGACACCGGGGAG. Translated, it gives CAWSPGGRDTGE. The CDR3 in its entirety is CAWSPGGRDTGELFF.

In regard to this clone: The CDR3 end is not reached by the read, which stops 3 residues before it; the germline J gene fills it in. This chain connects TRBV19 to TRBJ1-1; 8 bases are a match to TRBD1. Germline V lookup: CDR1 LNHDA, CDR2 SQIVND (reference sequence). Trimming removed 6 bases from V and 4 bases from J; junction bases left unmatched: 10. The CDR3 totals 15 residues. CDR3 amino acids: CASRGLTGVGTEAFF. The CDR3 bases that were read are TGTGCCAGTAGGGGCTTGACAGGGGTGGGCACTGAA.

There are many counts of this clone. The read halts 3 residues ahead of the CDR3 end, with the missing end drawn from the germline J gene. The chain carries TRBV13 and TRBJ2-7; 8 bases align to TRBD2. This CDR3 region has 15 residues. With V trimmed by 1 base and J by 6 bases, 8 bases remained unmatched. CDR1 is PRHDT and CDR2 is FYEKMQ in the germline V gene (reference sequence). The CDR3 bases that were read are TGTGCCAGCAGCTTAGCCGGGACTAGTGCGGTCGAG. Its protein is CASSLAGTSAVE. The whole CDR3 protein reads CASSLAGTSAVEQYF. The variable domain in full, with the rest retrieved from reference TRBV13 and TRBJ2-7, is AAGVIQSPRHLIKEKRETATLKCYPIPRHDTVYWYQQGPGQDPQFLISFYEKMQSDKGSIPDRFSAQQFSDYHSELNMSSLELGDSALYFCASSLAGTSAVEQYFGPGTRLTVT.